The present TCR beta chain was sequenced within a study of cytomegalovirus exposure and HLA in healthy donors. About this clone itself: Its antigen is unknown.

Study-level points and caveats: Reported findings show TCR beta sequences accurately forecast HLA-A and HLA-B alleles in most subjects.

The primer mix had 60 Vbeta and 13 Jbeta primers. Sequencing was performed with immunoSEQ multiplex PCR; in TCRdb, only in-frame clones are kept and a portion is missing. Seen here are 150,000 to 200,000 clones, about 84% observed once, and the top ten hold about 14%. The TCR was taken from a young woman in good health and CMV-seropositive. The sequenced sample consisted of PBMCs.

CDR3 coding DNA: TGCAGCGTTGAAGAACAGGGTTCTCGTGGCTACACCTTC. Its protein is CSVEEQGSRGYTF. The chain recombines TRBV29-1 with TRBJ1-2, with a weak D call TRBD1 (6 bases). The V end was cut by 0 bases, the J end by 7 bases, with 12 bases between. Germline V gene sequence: CDR1 SQVTM, CDR2 ANQGSEA. The CDR3 runs to 13 residues. The full variable domain, its missing parts supplied by reference TRBV29-1 and TRBJ1-2, is SAVISQKPSRDICQRGTSLTIQCQVDSQVTMMFWYRQQPGQSLTLIATANQGSEATYESGFVIDKFPISRPNLTFSTLTVSNMSPEDSSIYLCSVEEQGSRGYTFGSGTRLTVV.